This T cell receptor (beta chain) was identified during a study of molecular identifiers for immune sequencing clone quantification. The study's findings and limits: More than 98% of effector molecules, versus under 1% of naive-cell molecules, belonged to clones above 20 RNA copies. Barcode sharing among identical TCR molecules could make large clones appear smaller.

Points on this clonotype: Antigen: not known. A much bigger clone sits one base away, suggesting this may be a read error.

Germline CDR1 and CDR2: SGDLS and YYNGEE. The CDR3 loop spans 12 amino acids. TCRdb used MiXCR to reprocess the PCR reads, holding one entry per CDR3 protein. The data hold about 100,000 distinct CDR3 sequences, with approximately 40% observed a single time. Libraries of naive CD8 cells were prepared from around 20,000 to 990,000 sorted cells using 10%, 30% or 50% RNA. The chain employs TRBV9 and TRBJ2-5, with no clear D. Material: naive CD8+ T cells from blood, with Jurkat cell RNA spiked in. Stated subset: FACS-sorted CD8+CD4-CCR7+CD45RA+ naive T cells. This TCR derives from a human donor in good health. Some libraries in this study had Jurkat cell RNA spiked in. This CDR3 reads CASKGLQETRYF. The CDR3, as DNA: TGTGCCAGCAAAGGCCTCCAAGAGACCCGGTACTTC.